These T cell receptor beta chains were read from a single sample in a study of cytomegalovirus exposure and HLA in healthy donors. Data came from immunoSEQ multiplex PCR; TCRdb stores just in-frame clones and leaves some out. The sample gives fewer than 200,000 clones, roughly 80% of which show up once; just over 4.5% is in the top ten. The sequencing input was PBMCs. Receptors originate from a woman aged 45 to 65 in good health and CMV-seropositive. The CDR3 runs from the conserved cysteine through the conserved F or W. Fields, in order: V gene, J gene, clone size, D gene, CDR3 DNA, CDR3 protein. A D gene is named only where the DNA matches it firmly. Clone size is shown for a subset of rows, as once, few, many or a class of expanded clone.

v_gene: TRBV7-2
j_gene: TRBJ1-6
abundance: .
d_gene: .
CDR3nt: TGTGCCAGCAGCTTAGACGCGGAAACCCCCCTCCACTTT
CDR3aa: CASSLDAETPLHF

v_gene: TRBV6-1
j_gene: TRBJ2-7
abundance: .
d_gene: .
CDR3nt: TGTGCCAGCAGTGCTAGCTCCTACGAGCAGTACTTC
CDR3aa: CASSASSYEQYF

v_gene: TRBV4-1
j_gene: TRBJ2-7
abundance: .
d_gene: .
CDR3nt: TGCGCCAGCAGCCAAGATAGAGGGCCCTACGAGCAGTACTTC
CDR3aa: CASSQDRGPYEQYF

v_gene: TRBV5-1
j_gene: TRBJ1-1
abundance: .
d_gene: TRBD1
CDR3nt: TGCGCCAGCACCAGGACAGGGTCTATCAACACTGAAGCTTTCTTT
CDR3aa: CASTRTGSINTEAFF

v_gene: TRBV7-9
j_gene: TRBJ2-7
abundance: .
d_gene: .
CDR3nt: TGTGCCAGCAGCCCACTCCGTATCGGGGAGAGAGGCGAGCAGTACTTC
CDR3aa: CASSPLRIGERGEQYF

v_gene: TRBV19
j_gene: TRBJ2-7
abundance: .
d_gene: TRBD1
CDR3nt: TGTGCCAGTACCGCAAGTCCCCCCAGGGGGATAAGAGAGCAGTACTTC
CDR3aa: CASTASPPRGIREQYF

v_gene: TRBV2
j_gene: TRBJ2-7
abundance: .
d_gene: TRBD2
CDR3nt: TGTGCCAGCAGTGAAGCCGGGACTAGCGGATCCTACGAGCAGTACTTC
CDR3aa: CASSEAGTSGSYEQYF

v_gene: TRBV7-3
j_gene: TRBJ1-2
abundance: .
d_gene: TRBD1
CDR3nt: TGTGCCAGCAGCGGGACAGGGGGCAATGGCTACACCTTC
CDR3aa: CASSGTGGNGYTF

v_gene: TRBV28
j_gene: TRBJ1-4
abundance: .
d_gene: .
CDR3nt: TGTGCCAGCAGGAAACAGGGAAATGAAAAACTGTTTTTT
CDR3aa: CASRKQGNEKLFF

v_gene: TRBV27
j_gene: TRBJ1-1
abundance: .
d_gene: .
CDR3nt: TGTGCCAGCCCCTCGCGAAACACTGAAGCTTTCTTT
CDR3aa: CASPSRNTEAFF

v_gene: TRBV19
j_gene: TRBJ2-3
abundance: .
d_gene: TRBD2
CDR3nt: TGTGCCAGTAGTTCCGGGGCTAGCGGGGGGGTTTTCGCGCAGTATTTT
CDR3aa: CASSSGASGGVFAQYF

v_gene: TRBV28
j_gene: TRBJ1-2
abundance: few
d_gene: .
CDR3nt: TGTGCCAGCAGGTCCCACAGGGCAAGCTATGGCTACACCTTC
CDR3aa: CASRSHRASYGYTF

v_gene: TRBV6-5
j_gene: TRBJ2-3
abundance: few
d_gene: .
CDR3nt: TGTGCCAGCACTATTGGGCCAGGAGATACGCAGTATTTT
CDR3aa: CASTIGPGDTQYF

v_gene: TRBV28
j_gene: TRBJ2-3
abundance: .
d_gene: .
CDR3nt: TGTGCCAGCAGTTTTAGTACCGGGGGCACAGATACGCAGTATTTT
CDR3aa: CASSFSTGGTDTQYF

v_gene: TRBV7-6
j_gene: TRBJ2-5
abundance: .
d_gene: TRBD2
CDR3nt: TGTGCCAGCAGCTTAACGCGGCTAGCGGGAGAGACCCAGTACTTC
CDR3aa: CASSLTRLAGETQYF

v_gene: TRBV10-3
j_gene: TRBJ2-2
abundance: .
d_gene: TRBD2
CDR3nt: TGTGCCCATCAAGCGGGAGGGCCGGCCGGGGAGCTGTTTTTT
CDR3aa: CAHQAGGPAGELFF

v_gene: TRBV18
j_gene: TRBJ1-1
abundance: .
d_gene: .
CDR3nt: TGTGCCAGCTCCACAGGGAACGGAAACACTGAAGCTTTCTTT
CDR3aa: CASSTGNGNTEAFF

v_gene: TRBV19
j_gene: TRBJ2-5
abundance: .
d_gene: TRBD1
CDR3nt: TGTGCCAGTAGTTACGGACAGGCCCAAGAGACCCAGTACTTC
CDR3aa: CASSYGQAQETQYF

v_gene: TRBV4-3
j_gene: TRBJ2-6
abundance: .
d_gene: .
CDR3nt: TGCGCCAGCAGCCAAGGGAGCTCTGGGGCCAACGTCCTGACTTTC
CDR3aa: CASSQGSSGANVLTF

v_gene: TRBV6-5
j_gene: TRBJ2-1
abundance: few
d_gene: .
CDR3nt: TGTGCCAGCAGACATCCGGGAGCCCAGTGGTTCTTC
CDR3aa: CASRHPGAQWFF

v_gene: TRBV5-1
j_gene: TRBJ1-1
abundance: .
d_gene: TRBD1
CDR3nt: TGCGCCAGCAGCTTGGACAGGGGTGTCGCTGAAGCTTTCTTT
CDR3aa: CASSLDRGVAEAFF

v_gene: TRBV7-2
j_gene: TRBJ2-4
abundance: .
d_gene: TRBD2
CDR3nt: TGTGCCAGCAGCTTATTCGGGGCGGGAGTGCAGGGAAACATTCAGTACTTC
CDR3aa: CASSLFGAGVQGNIQYF

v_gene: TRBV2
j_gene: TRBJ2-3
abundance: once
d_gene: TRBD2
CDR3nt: TGTGCCAGCAACGGGGGGGGGACAGATACGCAGTATTTT
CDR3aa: CASNGGGTDTQYF

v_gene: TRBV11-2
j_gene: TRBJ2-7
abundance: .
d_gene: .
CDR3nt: TGTGCCAGCTCCCGTTTTTCGCAGGGCCTTGGAGAGCAGTACTTC
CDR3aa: CASSRFSQGLGEQYF

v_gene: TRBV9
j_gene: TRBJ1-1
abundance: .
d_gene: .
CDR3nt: TGTGCCAGCAGCGTGGGAGGGCCGGGTACTGAAGCTTTCTTT
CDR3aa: CASSVGGPGTEAFF

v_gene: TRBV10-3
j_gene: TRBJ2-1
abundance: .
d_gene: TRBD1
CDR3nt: TGTGCCTCCCGAGGGGCGGCAGGGGGTGACAATGAGCAGTTCTTC
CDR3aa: CASRGAAGGDNEQFF

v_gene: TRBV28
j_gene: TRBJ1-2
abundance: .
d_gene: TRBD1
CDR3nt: TGTGCCAGCAGACGATCCGGGACAGCGGGCTATGGCTACACCTTC
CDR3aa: CASRRSGTAGYGYTF

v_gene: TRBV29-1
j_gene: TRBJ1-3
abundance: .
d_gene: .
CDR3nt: TGCAGCGTCGCGGGACGGACGGCGGGGGGAAACACCATATATTTT
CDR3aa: CSVAGRTAGGNTIYF

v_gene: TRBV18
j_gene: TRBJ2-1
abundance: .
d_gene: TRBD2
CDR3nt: TGTGCCAGCTCGGGGGTAGCGGGATATGAGCAGTTCTTC
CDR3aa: CASSGVAGYEQFF

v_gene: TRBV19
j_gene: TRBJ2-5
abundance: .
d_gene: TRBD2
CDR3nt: TGTGCCAGTAGTATGGAGCGGGGGGGCCTAGAGACCCAGTACTTC
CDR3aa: CASSMERGGLETQYF

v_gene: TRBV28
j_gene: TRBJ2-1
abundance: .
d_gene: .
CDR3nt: TGTGCCAGCAGTTTGGCTAGCCAGGGAGGTTTCAGCGAGCAGTTCTTC
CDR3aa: CASSLASQGGFSEQFF

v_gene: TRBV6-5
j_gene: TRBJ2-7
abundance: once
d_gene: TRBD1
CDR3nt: TGTGCCAGCAGTTATGTCCGGGACAGGGACGAGCAGTACTTC
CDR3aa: CASSYVRDRDEQYF

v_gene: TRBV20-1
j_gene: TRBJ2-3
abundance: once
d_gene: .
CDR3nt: TGCAGTGCTAGTGCCGGGAATACGCAGTATTTT
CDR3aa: CSASAGNTQYF

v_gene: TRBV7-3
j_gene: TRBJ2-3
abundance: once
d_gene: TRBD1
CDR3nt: TGTGCCAGCAGCCCCTCCGGGACAGGGACCACAGATACGCAGTATTTT
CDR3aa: CASSPSGTGTTDTQYF

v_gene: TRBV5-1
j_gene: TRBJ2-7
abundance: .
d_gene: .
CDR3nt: TGCGCCAGCAGCTTGGCCAGCTTCGGAGGCGAGCAGTACTTC
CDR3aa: CASSLASFGGEQYF

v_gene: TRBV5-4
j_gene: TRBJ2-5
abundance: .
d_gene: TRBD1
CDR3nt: TGTGCCAGCAGCTCGAATTCAGGGGGCGCCGAGACCCAGTACTTC
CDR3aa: CASSSNSGGAETQYF